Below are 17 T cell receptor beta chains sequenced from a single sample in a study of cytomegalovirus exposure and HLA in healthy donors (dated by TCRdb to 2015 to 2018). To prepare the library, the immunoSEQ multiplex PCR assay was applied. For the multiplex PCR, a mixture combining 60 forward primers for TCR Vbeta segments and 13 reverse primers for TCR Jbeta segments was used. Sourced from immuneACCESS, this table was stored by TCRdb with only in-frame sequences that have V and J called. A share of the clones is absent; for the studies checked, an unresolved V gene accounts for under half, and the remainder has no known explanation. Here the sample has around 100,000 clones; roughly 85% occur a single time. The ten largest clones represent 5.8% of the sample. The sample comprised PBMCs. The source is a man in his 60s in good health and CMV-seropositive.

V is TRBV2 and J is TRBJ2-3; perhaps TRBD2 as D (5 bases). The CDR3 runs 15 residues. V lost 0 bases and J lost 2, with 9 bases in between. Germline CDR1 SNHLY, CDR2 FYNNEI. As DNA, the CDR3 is TGTGCCAGCAGTGAAGCGGACTGGAACACAGATACGCAGTATTTT. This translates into CASSEADWNTDTQYF.

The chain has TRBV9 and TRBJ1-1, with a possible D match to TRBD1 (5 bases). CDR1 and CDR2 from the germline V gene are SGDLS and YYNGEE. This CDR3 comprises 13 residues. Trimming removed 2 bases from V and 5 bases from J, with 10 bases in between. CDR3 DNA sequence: TGTGCCAGCAGCGTGGGGGGGAGTACTGAAGCTTTCTTT. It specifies CASSVGGSTEAFF.

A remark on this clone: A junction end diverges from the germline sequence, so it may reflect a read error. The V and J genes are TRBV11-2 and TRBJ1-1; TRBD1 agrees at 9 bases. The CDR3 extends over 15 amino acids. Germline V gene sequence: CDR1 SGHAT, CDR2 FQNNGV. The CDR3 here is CASSLRQGVNTEAFF. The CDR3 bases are TGTGCCAGCAGCTTACGACAGGGGGTGAATACTGAAGCTTTCTTT.

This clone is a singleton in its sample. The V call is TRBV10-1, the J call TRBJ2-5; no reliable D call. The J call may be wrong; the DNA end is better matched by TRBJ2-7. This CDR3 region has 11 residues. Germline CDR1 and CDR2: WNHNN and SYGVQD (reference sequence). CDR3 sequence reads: CASSEDYEQYF. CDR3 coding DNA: TGCGCCAGCAGTGAGGATTACGAGCAGTACTTC.

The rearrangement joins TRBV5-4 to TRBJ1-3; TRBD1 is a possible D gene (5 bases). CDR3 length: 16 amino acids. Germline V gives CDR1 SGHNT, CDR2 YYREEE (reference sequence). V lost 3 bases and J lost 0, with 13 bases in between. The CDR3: CASSSGRASSGNTIYF. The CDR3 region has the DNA TGTGCCAGCAGCTCAGGCAGGGCTAGCTCTGGAAACACCATATATTTT.

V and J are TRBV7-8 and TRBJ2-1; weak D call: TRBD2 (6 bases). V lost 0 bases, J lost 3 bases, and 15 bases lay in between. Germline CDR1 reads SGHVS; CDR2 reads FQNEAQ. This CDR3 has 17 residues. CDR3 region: CASSLARGGRSYNEQFF. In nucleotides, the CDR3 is TGTGCCAGCAGCTTAGCTAGGGGAGGACGTAGCTACAATGAGCAGTTCTTC. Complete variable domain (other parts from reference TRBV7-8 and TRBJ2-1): GAGVSQSPRYKVAKRGQDVALRCDPISGHVSLFWYQQALGQGPEFLTYFQNEAQLDKSGLPSDRFFAERPEGSVSTLKIQRTQQEDSAVYLCASSLARGGRSYNEQFFGPGTRLTVL.

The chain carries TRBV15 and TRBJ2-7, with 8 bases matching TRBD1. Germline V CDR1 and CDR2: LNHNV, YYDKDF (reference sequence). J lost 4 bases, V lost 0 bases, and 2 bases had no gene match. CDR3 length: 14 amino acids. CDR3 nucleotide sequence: TGTGCCACCAGCAGAGATAGGACAGGGTACGAGCAGTACTTC. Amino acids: CATSRDRTGYEQYF.

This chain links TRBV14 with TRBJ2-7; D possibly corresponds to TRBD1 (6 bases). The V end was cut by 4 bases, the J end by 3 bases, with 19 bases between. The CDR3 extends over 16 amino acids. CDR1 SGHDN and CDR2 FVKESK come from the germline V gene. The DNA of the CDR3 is TGTGCCAGCAGCCTCCTCGACCAGACAGGAGTCTACGAGCAGTACTTC. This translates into CASSLLDQTGVYEQYF.

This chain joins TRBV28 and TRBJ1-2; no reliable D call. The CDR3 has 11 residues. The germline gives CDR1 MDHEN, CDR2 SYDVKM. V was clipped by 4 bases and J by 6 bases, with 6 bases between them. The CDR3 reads CASSSRNGYTF. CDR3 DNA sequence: TGTGCCAGCAGTTCGAGAAATGGCTACACCTTC.

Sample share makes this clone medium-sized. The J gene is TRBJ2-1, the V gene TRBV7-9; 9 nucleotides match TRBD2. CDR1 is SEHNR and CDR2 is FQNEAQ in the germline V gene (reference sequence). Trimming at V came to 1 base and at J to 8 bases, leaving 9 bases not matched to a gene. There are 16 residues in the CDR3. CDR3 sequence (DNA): TGTGCCAGCAGCTTAGGGGCGGGGGGGCCTTTCGATGAGCAGTTCTTC. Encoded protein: CASSLGAGGPFDEQFF.

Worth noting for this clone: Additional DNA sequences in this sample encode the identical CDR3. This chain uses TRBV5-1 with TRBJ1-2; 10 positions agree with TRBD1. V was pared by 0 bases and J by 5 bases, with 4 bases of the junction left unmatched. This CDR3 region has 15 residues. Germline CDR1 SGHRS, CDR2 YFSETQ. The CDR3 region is CASSLGQGAGYGYTF. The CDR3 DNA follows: TGCGCCAGCAGCTTGGGACAGGGGGCTGGGTATGGCTACACCTTC.

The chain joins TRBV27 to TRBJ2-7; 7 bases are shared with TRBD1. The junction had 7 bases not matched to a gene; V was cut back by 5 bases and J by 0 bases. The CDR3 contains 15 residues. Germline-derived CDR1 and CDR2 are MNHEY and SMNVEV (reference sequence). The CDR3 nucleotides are TGTGCCAGCAGTGCCAGACAGGGATACTCCTACGAGCAGTACTTC. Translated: CASSARQGYSYEQYF.

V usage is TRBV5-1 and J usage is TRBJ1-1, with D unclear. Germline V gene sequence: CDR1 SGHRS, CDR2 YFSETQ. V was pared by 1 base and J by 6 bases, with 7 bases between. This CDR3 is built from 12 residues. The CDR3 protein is CASSLMGAEAFF. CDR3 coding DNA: TGCGCCAGCAGCTTGATGGGCGCTGAAGCTTTCTTT.

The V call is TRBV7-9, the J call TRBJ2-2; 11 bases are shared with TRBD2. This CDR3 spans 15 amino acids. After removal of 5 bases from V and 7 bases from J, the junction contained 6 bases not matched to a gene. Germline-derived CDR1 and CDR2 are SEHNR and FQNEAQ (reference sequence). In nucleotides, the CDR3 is TGTGCCAGCAGCCGAACTAGCGGGGGCCACGGGGAGCTGTTTTTT. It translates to CASSRTSGGHGELFF.

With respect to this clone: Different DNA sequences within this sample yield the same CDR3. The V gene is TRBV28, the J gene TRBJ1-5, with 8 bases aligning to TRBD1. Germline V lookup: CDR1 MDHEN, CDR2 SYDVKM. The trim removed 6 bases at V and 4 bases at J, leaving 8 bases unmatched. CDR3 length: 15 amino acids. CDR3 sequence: CASSLDRGWNQPQHF. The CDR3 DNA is TGTGCCAGCAGCCTCGACAGGGGATGGAATCAGCCCCAGCATTTT.

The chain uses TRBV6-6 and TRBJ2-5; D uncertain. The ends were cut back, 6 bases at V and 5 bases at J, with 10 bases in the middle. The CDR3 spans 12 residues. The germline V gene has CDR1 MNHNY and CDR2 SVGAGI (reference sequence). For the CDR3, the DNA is TGTGCCAGCAGCCCACCCGGGGAGACCCAGTACTTC. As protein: CASSPPGETQYF.

CDR3 in amino acids: CASGPGDSASPLHF. The CDR3 region has the DNA TGTGCTAGTGGTCCAGGGGACAGCGCTTCACCCCTCCACTTT. The rearrangement uses TRBV12-5 and TRBJ1-6; 7 positions match TRBD1. The trim removed 5 bases at V and 9 bases at J, leaving 7 bases unmatched. The CDR3 has 14 amino acids. Germline CDR1 is LGHNT and CDR2 is FRNRAP. Drawing the rest from reference TRBV12-5 and TRBJ1-6, the complete variable domain is DARVTQTPRHKVTEMGQEVTMRCQPILGHNTVFWYRQTMMQGLELLAYFRNRAPLDDSGMPKDRFSAEMPDATLATLKIQPSEPRDSAVYFCASGPGDSASPLHFGNGTRLTVT.